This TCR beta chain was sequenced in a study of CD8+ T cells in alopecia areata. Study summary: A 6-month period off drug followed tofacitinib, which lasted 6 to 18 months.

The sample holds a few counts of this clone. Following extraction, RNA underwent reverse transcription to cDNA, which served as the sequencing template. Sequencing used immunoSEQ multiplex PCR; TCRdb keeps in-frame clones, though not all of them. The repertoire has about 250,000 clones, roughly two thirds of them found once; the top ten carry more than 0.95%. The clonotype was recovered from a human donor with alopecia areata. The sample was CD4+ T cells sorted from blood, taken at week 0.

CDR3 DNA: TGTGCCAGCAGCTTCTCTAACTACAATGAGCAGTTCTTC. Its protein is CASSFSNYNEQFF. The rearrangement links TRBV7-3 to TRBJ2-1; unclear D gene. The germline gives CDR1 SGHTA, CDR2 FQGTGA. V gave up 3 bases and J gave up 3 bases, with 6 bases separating them. The CDR3 extends over 13 amino acids. The full variable domain, in which reference TRBV7-3 and TRBJ2-1 provide the parts outside the CDR3, is GAGVSQTPSNKVTEKGKYVELRCDPISGHTALYWYRQSLGQGPEFLIYFQGTGAADDSGLPNDRFFAVRPEGSVSTLKIQRTERGDSAVYLCASSFSNYNEQFFGPGTRLTVL.